These 20 T cell receptor beta chains came from one sample sequenced in a study of blood T cell repertoires in COVID-19. Only in-frame clones appear in the TCRdb table, and some are missing; sequencing was by immunoSEQ multiplex PCR. The sample holds roughly 130,000 clones, about four fifths seen once. Sequenced input: peripheral blood. All receptors derive from a man older than 75 with acute or convalescent COVID-19.

J is TRBJ1-1 and V is TRBV28; D possibly corresponds to TRBD1 (6 bases). The V end lost 7 bases, the J end lost 11 bases, and 20 bases lay between the germline ends. The CDR3 is made up of 13 amino acids. The germline V gene has CDR1 MDHEN and CDR2 SYDVKM. The CDR3 DNA reads TGTGCCAGCACCAGGACAGTCACGTTCGACGCTTTCTTT. This gives the protein CASTRTVTFDAFF.

The chain is built from TRBV2 and TRBJ1-4; a possible D gene is TRBD1 (5 bases). This CDR3 comprises 15 residues. CDR1 is SNHLY, CDR2 FYNNEI, per germline. V was clipped by 5 bases and J by 4 bases, with 14 bases between them. The DNA for the CDR3 is TGTGCCAGCAGTCTCCTCGGGCAGGGTAATGAAAAACTGTTTTTT. This codes for CASSLLGQGNEKLFF.

J is TRBJ2-2 and V is TRBV18; TRBD1 might be the D (5 bases). The CDR3 contains 15 residues. V dropped 6 bases and J dropped 7 bases, with 18 bases sitting between them. Germline loops: CDR1 KGHSH, CDR2 LQKENI. Written as DNA, the CDR3 is TGTGCCAGCTCCCCGAGGACAACTTTAGACGGGGAGCTGTTTTTT. It translates to CASSPRTTLDGELFF.

The chain couples TRBV7-3 to TRBJ2-3; TRBD2 matches 9 bases. The ends lost 5 bases at V and 8 bases at J; junction bases unmatched: 11. The CDR3 length is 15 residues. The V gene's germline CDR1 is SGHTA and CDR2 FQGTGA. CDR3 DNA: TGTGCCAGCAGCCCCTTAAGCGGGGGGTCGGGTACGCAGTATTTT. The encoded protein is CASSPLSGGSGTQYF.

The chain couples TRBV9 to TRBJ1-1, with TRBD1 matching over 7 bases. CDR3 length: 17 residues. Germline lookup yields CDR1 SGDLS and CDR2 YYNGEE. Losses at the gene ends were 2 bases for V and 1 base for J; bases not matched to a gene: 11. The CDR3 region has the DNA TGTGCCAGCAGCGTCTCGGCAGGGGGTATTGGGAACACTGAAGCTTTCTTT. As protein: CASSVSAGGIGNTEAFF. Variable domain in full (rest from reference TRBV9 and TRBJ1-1): DSGVTQTPKHLITATGQRVTLRCSPRSGDLSVYWYQQSLDQGLQFLIQYYNGEERAKGNILERFSAQQFPDLHSELNLSSLELGDSALYFCASSVSAGGIGNTEAFFGQGTRLTVV.

The CDR3 reads CASSSGQGAYNSPLHF. The CDR3 DNA is TGTGCCAGCAGCTCCGGACAGGGGGCTTATAATTCACCCCTCCACTTT. The V and J genes are TRBV28 and TRBJ1-6; 11 nucleotides agree with TRBD1. CDR3 length: 16 residues. CDR1 and CDR2 (germline): MDHEN, SYDVKM. J lost 4 bases, V lost 6 bases, and 5 bases had no gene match.

The chain has TRBV5-4 and TRBJ2-3, with TRBD2 matching 9 bases. Looked up from germline, CDR1 is SGHNT and CDR2 is YYREEE (reference sequence). After removal of 4 bases from V and 1 base from J, the junction contained 10 bases not matched to a gene. CDR3 length: 17 amino acids. CDR3 nucleotides: TGTGCCAGCAGCGAGCTAGCGGGGTCCCTTGGCACAGATACGCAGTATTTT. Its protein is CASSELAGSLGTDTQYF.

In DNA form, the CDR3 reads TGTGCCAGCAGCCAAGATGCAGGGGCTTCCTACAATGAGCAGTTCTTC. Amino acid sequence: CASSQDAGASYNEQFF. This sequence joins TRBV3-1 (or the pseudogene TRBV3-2) and TRBJ2-1; D is perhaps TRBD1 (6 bases). Germline V gives CDR1 LGHDT, CDR2 YNNKEL (reference sequence). The CDR3 has 16 amino acids. Trimming removed 0 bases from V and 1 base from J, with 10 bases in between.

V usage is TRBV28 and J usage is TRBJ2-6; 8 nucleotides line up with TRBD1. The CDR3 sequence is 19 residues long. The germline V gene encodes CDR1 MDHEN and CDR2 SYDVKM. CDR3 DNA sequence: TGTGCTACCAAAGGGACAGGAGGCCGGCGGATCTCTGGGGCCAACGTCCTGACTTTC. Its translation is CATKGTGGRRISGANVLTF. Complete variable domain (other parts from reference TRBV28 and TRBJ2-6): DVKVTQSSRYLVKRTGEKVFLECVQDMDHENMFWYRQDPGLGLRLIYFSYDVKMKEKGDIPEGYSVSREKKERFSLILESASTNQTSMYLCATKGTGGRRISGANVLTFGAGSRLTVL.

This chain links TRBV7-3 with TRBJ2-3, with D perhaps TRBD2 (6 bases). V lost 5 bases and J lost 2, with 17 bases in between. Germline assignment: CDR1 SGHTA and CDR2 FQGTGA. This CDR3 region has 16 residues. CDR3 in amino acids: CASSPGRSGSTDTQYF. In nucleotides, the CDR3 is TGTGCCAGCAGCCCCGGTCGTAGCGGTTCCACAGATACGCAGTATTTT.

This rearrangement joins TRBV2 to TRBJ1-1; no clear D gene. Deletions cut 7 bases from V and 3 bases from J, with 6 bases between. Germline V lookup: CDR1 SNHLY, CDR2 FYNNEI. The CDR3 loop spans 11 amino acids. The DNA for the CDR3 is TGTGCCAGCAAGGAGGACACTGAAGCTTTCTTT. This sequence encodes CASKEDTEAFF.

The chain employs TRBV7-9 and TRBJ2-3, with TRBD1 matching 7 bases. Germline CDR1 reads SEHNR; CDR2 reads FQNEAQ (reference sequence). CDR3 length equals 14 residues. Unmatched junction bases numbered 2, after V lost 4 bases and J lost 1 base. The DNA for the CDR3 is TGTGCCAGCAGCTATGGGACAGGCACAGATACGCAGTATTTT. Its protein is CASSYGTGTDTQYF.

This clone has a handful of counts. This rearrangement joins TRBV16 to TRBJ1-5; 8 bases align to TRBD1. Germline CDR1 KGHSY, CDR2 FQNENV. V lost 6 bases and J lost 4; bases outside the gene matches: 2. The CDR3 runs 13 residues. The CDR3: CASSRTGNQPQHF. The CDR3 coding sequence is TGTGCCAGCAGTCGGACAGGGAATCAGCCCCAGCATTTT.

This clone has only one observation. The V and J genes are TRBV19 and TRBJ2-2; 7 bases fit TRBD1. The germline V gene encodes CDR1 LNHDA and CDR2 SQIVND (reference sequence). The J segment lost 0 bases and the V segment lost 8 bases, leaving 3 bases of the junction unmatched. CDR3 length equals 14 residues. The CDR3 bases are TGTGCCAGTCACGGGACAGCGAACACCGGGGAGCTGTTTTTT. Protein product: CASHGTANTGELFF.

This clone was observed a handful of times. The same CDR3 also results from other DNA sequences found in this sample. The chain links TRBV3-1 (or the pseudogene TRBV3-2) to TRBJ1-5; D is perhaps TRBD1 (5 bases). V was trimmed by 1 base and J by 7 bases, leaving 8 bases between them. The CDR3 has 13 amino acids. From germline, CDR1 is LGHDT and CDR2 YNNKEL (reference sequence). The CDR3 bases are TGTGCCAGCAGCCAAGGGGGGGGGCAGCCCCAGCATTTT. It encodes CASSQGGGQPQHF.

This chain joins TRBV3-1 (or the pseudogene TRBV3-2) and TRBJ1-2, with 7 bases fitting TRBD1. The CDR3 runs to 14 residues. Losses at the gene ends were 2 bases for V and 4 bases for J; bases not matched to a gene: 4. Looked up from germline, CDR1 is LGHDT and CDR2 is YNNKEL (reference sequence). The CDR3 loop reads CASSQTGDGYGYTF. CDR3 coding DNA: TGTGCCAGCAGCCAAACAGGGGATGGCTATGGCTACACCTTC.

This clone was picked up many times. The rearrangement links TRBV9 to TRBJ1-6, with a tentative D call TRBD1 (6 bases). The length of the CDR3 is 13 residues. The germline V gene has CDR1 SGDLS and CDR2 YYNGEE. The germline V and J ends were trimmed by 3 bases and 8 bases, with 9 bases remaining between them. In DNA form, the CDR3 reads TGTGCCAGCAGCGCGGACAGTGATTCACCCCTCCACTTT. Amino acid sequence: CASSADSDSPLHF.

V is TRBV4-1 and J is TRBJ1-2; D may be TRBD1 (6 bases). V was trimmed by 0 bases and J by 3 bases, leaving 20 bases between them. The germline V gene encodes CDR1 MGHRA and CDR2 YSYEKL. The length of the CDR3 is 18 residues. CDR3 sequence reads: CASSQEGAGSRRYYGYTF. In nucleotides, the CDR3 is TGCGCCAGCAGCCAAGAGGGGGCAGGTTCAAGGAGATACTATGGCTACACCTTC.

This clone was recorded a few times. V is TRBV11-3 and J is TRBJ2-2; weak D call: TRBD1 (6 bases). The CDR3 length is 15 residues. V lost 2 bases, J lost 6 bases, and 13 bases lay in between. Germline assignment: CDR1 SGHNT and CDR2 YENEEA. The DNA of the CDR3 is TGTGCCAGCAGCTTACAAACAGGGTTGTCCGGGGAGCTGTTTTTT. Encoded protein: CASSLQTGLSGELFF.

This clone was seen just once. The chain has TRBV5-4 and TRBJ2-7; 10 bases align to TRBD1. This CDR3 has 15 residues. The V gene end was trimmed by 4 bases and the J gene end by 4 bases; junction bases not matched to a gene: 8. Germline-derived CDR1 and CDR2 are SGHNT and YYREEE (reference sequence). The CDR3 protein is CASSRRQGARYEQYF. The CDR3 bases are TGTGCCAGCAGCCGGAGACAGGGGGCGCGATACGAGCAGTACTTC.